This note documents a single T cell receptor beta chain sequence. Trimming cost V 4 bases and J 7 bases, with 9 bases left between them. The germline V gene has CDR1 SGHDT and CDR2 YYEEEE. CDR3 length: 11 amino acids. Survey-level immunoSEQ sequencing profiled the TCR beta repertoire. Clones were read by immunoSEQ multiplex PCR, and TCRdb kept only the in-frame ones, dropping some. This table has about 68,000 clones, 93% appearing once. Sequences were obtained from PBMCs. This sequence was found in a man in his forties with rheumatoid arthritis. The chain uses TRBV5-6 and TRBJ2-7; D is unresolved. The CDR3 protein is CASSIAEEQYF. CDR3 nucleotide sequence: TGTGCCAGCAGCATCGCAGAGGAGCAGTACTTC.